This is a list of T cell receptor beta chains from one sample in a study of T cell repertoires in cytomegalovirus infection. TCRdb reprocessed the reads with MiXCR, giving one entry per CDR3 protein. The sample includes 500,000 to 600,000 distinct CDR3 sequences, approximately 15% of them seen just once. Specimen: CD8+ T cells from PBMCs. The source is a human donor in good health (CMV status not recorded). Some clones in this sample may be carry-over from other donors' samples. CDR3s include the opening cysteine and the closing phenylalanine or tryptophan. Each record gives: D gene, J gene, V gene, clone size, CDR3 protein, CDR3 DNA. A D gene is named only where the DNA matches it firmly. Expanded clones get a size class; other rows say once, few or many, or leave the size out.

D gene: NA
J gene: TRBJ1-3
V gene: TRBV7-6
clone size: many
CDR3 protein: CASSLSGQFAGNTIYF
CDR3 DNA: TGTGCCAGCAGCTTATCCGGACAGTTCGCTGGAAACACCATATATTTT

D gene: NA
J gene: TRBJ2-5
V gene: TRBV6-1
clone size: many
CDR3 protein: CASFQGRGVETQYF
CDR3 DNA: TGTGCCAGTTTTCAGGGGCGCGGGGTGGAGACCCAGTACTTC

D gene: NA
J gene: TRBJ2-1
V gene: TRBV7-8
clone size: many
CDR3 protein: CASSPRLGKNEQFF
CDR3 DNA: TGTGCCAGCAGCCCGCGGCTAGGCAAGAATGAGCAGTTCTTC

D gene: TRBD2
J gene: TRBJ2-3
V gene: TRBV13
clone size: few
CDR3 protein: CASSPTGEREGRATDTQYF
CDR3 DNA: TGTGCCAGCAGCCCGACTGGGGAGCGGGAGGGCCGGGCCACAGATACGCAGTATTTT

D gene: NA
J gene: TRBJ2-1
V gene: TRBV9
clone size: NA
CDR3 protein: CASSAWDKYNEQFF
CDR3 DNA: TGTGCCAGCAGCGCCTGGGACAAGTACAATGAGCAGTTCTTC

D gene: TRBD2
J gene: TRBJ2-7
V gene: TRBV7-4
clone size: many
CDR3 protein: CASSLVGGRPPDEQYF
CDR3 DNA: TGTGCCAGCAGCTTAGTTGGCGGGAGGCCCCCCGACGAGCAGTACTTC

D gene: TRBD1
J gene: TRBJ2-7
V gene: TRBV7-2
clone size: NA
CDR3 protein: CASSLAKDRDAYEQSF
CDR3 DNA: TGTGCAAGCAGCTTAGCGAAGGACAGGGATGCCTACGAGCAGTCCTTC

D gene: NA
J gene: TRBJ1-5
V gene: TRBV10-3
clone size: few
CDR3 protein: CAISDPTRNQPQHF
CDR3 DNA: TGTGCCATCAGTGACCCAACTCGCAATCAGCCCCAGCATTTT

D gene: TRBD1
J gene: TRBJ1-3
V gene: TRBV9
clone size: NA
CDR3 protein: CASSVRDRMNSGNTIYF
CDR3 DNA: TGTGCCAGCAGCGTACGGGACAGGATGAACTCTGGAAACACCATATATTTT

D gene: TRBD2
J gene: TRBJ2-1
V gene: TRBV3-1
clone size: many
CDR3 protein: CASSQDPGGEGYNEQFF
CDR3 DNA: TGTGCCAGCAGCCAAGACCCGGGAGGAGAAGGGTACAATGAGCAGTTCTTC

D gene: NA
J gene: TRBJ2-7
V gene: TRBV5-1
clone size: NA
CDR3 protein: CASSSADPLYEQYF
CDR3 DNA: TGCGCCAGCAGCTCGGCAGATCCCCTCTACGAGCAGTACTTC

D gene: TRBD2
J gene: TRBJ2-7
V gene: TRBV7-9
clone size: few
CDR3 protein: CASSPPGSGSGGEQYF
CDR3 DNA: TGTGCCAGCAGCCCTCCCGGGAGCGGGAGCGGGGGCGAGCAGTACTTC

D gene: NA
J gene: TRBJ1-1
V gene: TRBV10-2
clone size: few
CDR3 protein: CASQTGTDLRKAFF
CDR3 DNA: TGCGCCAGCCAAACCGGGACCGACTTACGAAAAGCTTTCTTT

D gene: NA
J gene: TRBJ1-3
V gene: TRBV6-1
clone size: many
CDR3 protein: CASSEAIDRWSGNTIYF
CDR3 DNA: TGTGCCAGCAGTGAAGCGATAGACAGATGGTCTGGAAACACCATATATTTT

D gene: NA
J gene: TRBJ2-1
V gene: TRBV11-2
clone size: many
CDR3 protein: CASSPSQVESYNEQFF
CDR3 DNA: TGTGCCAGCAGCCCCTCCCAGGTAGAATCCTACAATGAGCAGTTCTTC

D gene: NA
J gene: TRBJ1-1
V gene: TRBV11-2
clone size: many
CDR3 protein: CASSLNSPDTEAFF
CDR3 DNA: TGTGCCAGCAGCTTAAATTCTCCCGACACTGAAGCTTTCTTT

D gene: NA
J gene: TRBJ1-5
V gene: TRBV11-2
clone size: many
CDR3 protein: CASSLGPDKGKQSAPDHGLHF
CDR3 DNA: TGTGCCAGCAGCTTAGGGCCGGACAAAGGGAAGCAATCAGCCCCGGACCACGGGCTGCATTTT

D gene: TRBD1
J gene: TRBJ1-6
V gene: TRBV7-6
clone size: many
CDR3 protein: CASSLSRQGYNSPLHF
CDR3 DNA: TGTGCCAGCAGCTTATCAAGACAGGGTTATAATTCACCCCTCCACTTT

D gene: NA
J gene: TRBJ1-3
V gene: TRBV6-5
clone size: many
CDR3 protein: CASSGAEQGHSGNTIYF
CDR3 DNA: TGTGCCAGCAGTGGAGCCGAACAGGGTCACTCTGGAAACACCATATATTTT

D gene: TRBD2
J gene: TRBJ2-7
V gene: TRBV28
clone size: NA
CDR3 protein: CASSLSGTRERYEQYF
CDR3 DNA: TGTGCCAGCAGTTTGAGCGGGACTAGGGAGAGGTACGAGCAGTACTTC

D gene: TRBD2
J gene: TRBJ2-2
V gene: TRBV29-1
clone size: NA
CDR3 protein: CSVVLAVKANTGELFF
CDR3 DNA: TGCAGCGTTGTTCTAGCGGTGAAGGCGAACACCGGGGAGCTGTTTTTT

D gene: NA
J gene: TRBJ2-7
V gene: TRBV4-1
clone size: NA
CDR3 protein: CASGFVGDSAYEQYF
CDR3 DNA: TGCGCCAGCGGATTTGTCGGCGATTCAGCCTACGAGCAGTACTTC

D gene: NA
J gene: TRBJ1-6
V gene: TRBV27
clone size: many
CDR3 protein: CASSSGLWGRNNSPLHF
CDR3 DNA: TGTGCCAGCAGTTCCGGGCTATGGGGACGGAATAATTCACCCCTCCACTTT

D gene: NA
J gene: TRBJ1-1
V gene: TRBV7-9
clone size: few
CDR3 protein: CASSGLSQKKTFF
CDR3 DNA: TGTGCCAGCAGCGGTCTCTCTCAAAAGAAAACTTTCTTT

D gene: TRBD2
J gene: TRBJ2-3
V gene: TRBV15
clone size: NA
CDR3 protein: CATSSAGTSGSYTQYF
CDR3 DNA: TGTGCCACCAGCAGCGCCGGGACTAGCGGGTCCTATACGCAGTATTTT

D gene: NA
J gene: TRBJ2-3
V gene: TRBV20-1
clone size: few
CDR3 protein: CSARYLGGPDTQYF
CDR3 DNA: TGCAGTGCTAGATATCTTGGAGGACCAGATACGCAGTATTTT

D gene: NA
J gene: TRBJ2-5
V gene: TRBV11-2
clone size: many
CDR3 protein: CASRGGRQETQYF
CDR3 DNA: TGTGCCAGCAGGGGGGGGCGCCAAGAGACCCAGTACTTC

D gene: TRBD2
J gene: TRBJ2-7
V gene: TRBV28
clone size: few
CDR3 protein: CASTPQLAGAYSYEQYF
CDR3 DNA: TGTGCCAGCACCCCTCAACTAGCGGGAGCCTACAGCTACGAGCAGTACTTC

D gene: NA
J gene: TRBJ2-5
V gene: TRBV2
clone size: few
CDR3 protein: CATSGRVTETQYF
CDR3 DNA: TGTGCCACTTCGGGTCGGGTGACGGAGACCCAGTACTTC

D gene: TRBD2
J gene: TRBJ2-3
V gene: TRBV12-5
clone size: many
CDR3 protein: CASGLLRTSESTDTQYF
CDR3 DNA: TGTGCTAGTGGTTTACTCCGGACTAGCGAGAGCACAGATACGCAGTATTTT

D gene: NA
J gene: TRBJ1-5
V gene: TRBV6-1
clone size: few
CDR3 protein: CASRDQDSGHQPQHF
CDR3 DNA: TGTGCCAGCAGAGACCAGGACTCAGGCCATCAGCCCCAGCATTTT

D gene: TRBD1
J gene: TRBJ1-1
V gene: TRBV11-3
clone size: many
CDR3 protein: CASSSTTGTGDTEAFF
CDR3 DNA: TGTGCCAGCAGCTCAACTACCGGGACAGGGGACACTGAAGCTTTCTTT